This T cell receptor beta chain was identified in a study of cytomegalovirus exposure and HLA in healthy donors. Profiling relied on immunoSEQ multiplex PCR, and the TCRdb table lists in-frame clones only, not all of them. This table has 150,000 to 170,000 clones, about 86% appearing once. With 4 bases removed from V and 2 bases from J, the gap between germline ends came to 18 bases. In germline, CDR1 is MGHRA, CDR2 YSYEKL. The CDR3 contains 17 residues. The donors were part of the validation cohort of 95 to 150 subjects. That cohort was separate from the first cohort, which comprised 670 or so subjects.

Input material: PBMCs. The clonotype originates from a human donor in good health. The chain carries TRBV4-1 and TRBJ2-1; D perhaps matches TRBD1 (6 bases). The CDR3 is CASSLISTGPPYNEQFF. The CDR3 nucleotides read TGCGCCAGCAGCCTGATTTCGACAGGCCCACCCTACAATGAGCAGTTCTTC.